This TCR beta chain was retrieved from a study of cytomegalovirus exposure and HLA in healthy donors (dated by TCRdb to 2016 to 2017). The study in broad terms: In an earlier analysis of about 560 of the donors, about 270 Gb of sequence data and some 120 million unique TCR beta sequences from roughly 200 million T cells were reported. An early release covering some 640 HLA-typed donors comprised approximately 300 gigabases of sequencing data and roughly 86 million unique TCR sequences. Of the roughly 400 genotyped donors, 75% to 85% were placed in the genetic ancestry cluster associated with self-reported Caucasian donors. The aim of the study was to test whether cataloging public T cell receptors could identify signatures of past pathogen exposure. The study used immunosequencing to profile the T cell repertoires of approximately 630 subjects and linked those repertoires to cytomegalovirus serostatus. Along with the roughly 670-subject first cohort, a separate validation cohort of over 90 different subjects was used. The study combined high-throughput TCR immunosequencing, statistical association of individual TCRs with disease status, and machine learning to predict cytomegalovirus infection status. In a later analysis, previously published TCR beta repertoires from several hundred donors were re-analyzed and high-resolution HLA genotyping was added so that TCR occurrence patterns could be studied. Rather than using new phenotypic data, the later analysis identified candidate immune exposures from TCR beta sequences and from how often those sequences occurred across donors. To decide whether each TCR beta V gene segment behaved as functional or pseudogenic, an earlier analysis of some 600 of the donors relied on high-throughput TCR beta sequencing. Donor age, sex, ethnicity and CMV serostatus were compiled together with the repertoire data. Genome-wide SNP genotypes for about 55% of the roughly 670 donors were used in a later genetic analysis, which treated that subset as a discovery cohort. Every discovery cohort repertoire had been produced on one sequencing platform. Both class I and class II loci were covered by HLA typing, at four-digit resolution. Typing coverage differed by locus: A, B, C, DRB1 and DQB1 were typed in about 620-640 donors, DQA1 in about 500, DPA1 in 600 to 610, and DPB1 in about 450. Because of strong linkage in the cohort, roughly five DR-DQ haplotypes were treated as single units for association and clustering. Across roughly 420 genotyped donors of the cohort, an average of roughly 200,000 unique TCR beta nucleotide sequences per donor were sequenced, and about a sixth of those sequences were non-productive. Broader findings and caveats from the paper: According to a later analysis, parvovirus B19, influenza, CMV and Epstein-Barr virus appeared linked to several top co-occurrence clusters. Correlated functional status among segregating V segments might be attributable to linkage disequilibrium, but an unknown experimental factor could not be ruled out. Three of the identified cytomegalovirus-associated TCR beta chains were confirmed in vitro to be specific for cytomegalovirus antigens. V-gene and J-gene trimming of TCR beta chains was associated with a missense DCLRE1C variant in a later genetic analysis, and the association was replicated in an independent cohort. Because the 87-base-pair reads could not distinguish some IMGT-functional V segments, including TRBV6-2 and TRBV6-3, those segments were excluded. Roughly uniform sequencing depth across donors was assumed in presence/absence analyses, although this assumption may not hold. In a later analysis, most CMV-associated TCR beta chains were found to appear HLA-restricted, with HLA associations seemingly driven largely by CMV exposure. In a later genetic analysis, fewer N-insertions in productive TCRs were reported among donors in an Asian-associated ancestry cluster than the roughly 640-donor mean. A later analysis found that TCR association rates varied across HLA loci, with DRB1 alleles showing the most associated TCRs and HLA-C alleles the fewest. Because counts were too low, some 17 rarely observed V segments, including chromosome 9 orphons, were left out of the earlier analysis of approximately 500 of the donors. Compared with equally common non-associated chains, HLA-associated TCR beta chains in a later analysis were more clonally expanded and had lower generation probabilities. The study listed approximately 160 TCR beta chains as associated with cytomegalovirus. In both the original and validation cohorts, the classifier was reported to diagnose cytomegalovirus status with high specificity and sensitivity. Strong co-occurrence of HLA alleles, especially DR and DQ, made assigning TCR associations to individual alleles difficult. A further reported finding was that TCR beta sequences accurately predicted the HLA-A and HLA-B alleles for most subjects in the first cohort. While some public TCRs were present in many individuals, most TCR sequences turned up only very rarely across donors. It was suggested by the authors that the approach could potentially be generalized to other disease states and immunological phenotypes. In this cohort, only TCR beta chains were sequenced, and detectable features were limited by the absence of alpha or paired-chain data. Because HLA typing was missing for some donors at each locus, association tests included only the typed subset. Specific HLA alleles were associated with over 15,000 TCR beta sequences at a false discovery rate of 0.05 in a later analysis. A cluster of highly shared sequence variants was judged likely to be a technical artifact of the sequencing pipeline. For the cohort, immune exposure information was limited to CMV serostatus. An earlier analysis of 450 to 750 of the donors showed that most TCR beta V segments appeared in productive rearrangements either about 90% or about 30% of the time, which broadly matched IMGT annotations.

Including the terminal cysteine and phenylalanine, the CDR3 comprises 14 residues. The only DNA kept is the CDR3, 42 bases in frame from the first base. Reading the germline V gene (reference sequence) gives CDR1 PRHDT and CDR2 FYEKMQ. After removal of 5 bases from V and 7 bases from J, the junction retains 4 bases not matched to a gene. The cohort comprised 710 or so healthy bone marrow donors. At the time of sampling, every cohort member was nominally healthy, though immune exposures that went unrecorded were likely present. The donor was CMV seropositive and belonged to the group of 250 to 300 seropositive cohort members. Every donor gave a peripheral blood sample, and the peripheral blood mononuclear cells from that sample were used for TCR beta sequencing. The Qiagen DNeasy Blood Extraction Kit was used to extract genomic DNA from the blood cell samples. As for this clone: This receptor's antigen is unknown. There are no base qualities to consult, and no much larger clone falls within one base.

Libraries were built with the immunoSEQ multiplex PCR assay. The multiplex PCR relied on a mix of 60 forward primers for TCR Vbeta segments and 13 reverse primers for TCR Jbeta segments. Amplification of the CDR3 region of rearranged TCR beta genes was performed with a multiplex PCR assay on genomic DNA. The amplified TCR beta libraries were sequenced on the Illumina HiSeq System as 87-base-pair reads. Regarding the original processing steps: Across the roughly 640 repertoires, a later analysis counted roughly 77 million unique TCR beta chains, 9.5 million to 13 million of which were shared by at least two donors. To remove PCR and sequencing errors, raw reads were error-corrected and collapsed into unique sequences using a nearest-neighbor algorithm that merged closely related sequences. To assign V, D and J gene segments, CDR3 sequences were aligned to IMGT reference sequences. For a sequence to be retained, a match of at least six nucleotides to both a V gene segment and a J gene segment was required. Rearrangements were classified as productive when the CDR3 lacked stop codons and remained in frame with V and J, and all other rearrangements were classified as non-productive. Following IMGT convention, CDR3 was defined as the stretch from the second conserved V-encoded cysteine to the conserved J-encoded phenylalanine. The earlier analysis of about 500 of the donors excluded sequences that lacked an unambiguous match to a single V gene segment. An earlier analysis of fewer than 750 of the donors called V segments functional above 56.7% productive rearrangements and segregating when the between-donor standard deviation exceeded 5%. A statistical classification framework was built for diagnosing cytomegalovirus status from the catalog of TCR beta chain sequences. In a later analysis, V and J genes were assigned by comparing TCR nucleotide sequences against IMGT/GENE-DB human TR gene sequences. The TCRdist pipeline was used in a later analysis to assign CDR3 sequences and most-parsimonious VDJ recombination scenarios. A later analysis defined each TCR beta chain by its CDR3 amino acid sequence plus V-gene family, and excluded reads lacking a unique V-gene family. A later analysis removed 592 highly shared, low-generation-probability nucleotide sequences to deal with suspected cross-contamination and a sequencing artifact. For each public chain, a later analysis derived a clonal expansion index from normalized ranks of inferred template counts within each repertoire. A later analysis computed generation probabilities with a VDJ recombination model fitted to out-of-frame rearrangements, and checked the results against IGoR. In a later analysis, TCR-TCR, TCR-HLA and TCR-CMV co-occurrence was scored with hypergeometric tests, and a repertoire-size bias correction was applied to TCR pairs. In a later analysis, false discovery rates were estimated by permuting HLA or CMV assignments 20 times. In a later analysis, co-occurring TCRs were grouped using DBSCAN, with TCRdist sequence similarity added in when clustering inside HLA-allele-positive subsets. Co-occurrence clustering excluded repertoires with fewer than 30,000 or more than 120,000 public chains, plus five with anomalous nucleotide sharing. The table comes from immuneACCESS by way of TCRdb, which keeps in-frame sequences with V and J called. Part of the clones is missing from these tables; in studies checked, under half for an unresolved V gene and the rest for unknown reasons. That table furnishes V, J and clone size, whereas the DNA furnished D and trimming. In this sample the table shows under 200,000 clones, roughly 65% of which occur a single time. The top ten hold 3.5% to 5.5% of the sample.

Sequenced: PBMCs. This sequence was found in a young woman in good health and CMV-seropositive. The chain links TRBV13 with TRBJ2-2, with TRBD1 matching 10 junction bases. The bases are TGTGCCAGCAGCCATGGGACAGGGGACGGGGAGCTGTTTTTT. This gives the protein CASSHGTGDGELFF. Extended through the reference TRBV13 and TRBJ2-2 proteins, this CDR3 yields the full variable domain: AAGVIQSPRHLIKEKRETATLKCYPIPRHDTVYWYQQGPGQDPQFLISFYEKMQSDKGSIPDRFSAQQFSDYHSELNMSSLELGDSALYFCASSHGTGDGELFFGEGSRLTVL.